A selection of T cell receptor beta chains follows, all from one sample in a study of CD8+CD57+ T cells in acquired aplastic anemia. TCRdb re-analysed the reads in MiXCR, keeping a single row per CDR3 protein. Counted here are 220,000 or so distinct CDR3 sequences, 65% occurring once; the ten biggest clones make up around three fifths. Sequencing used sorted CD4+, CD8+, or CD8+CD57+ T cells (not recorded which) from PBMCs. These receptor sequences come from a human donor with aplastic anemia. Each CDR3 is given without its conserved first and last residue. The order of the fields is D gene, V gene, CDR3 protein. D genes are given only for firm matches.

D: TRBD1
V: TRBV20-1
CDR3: SAGRDRGSKQY

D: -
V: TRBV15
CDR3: ATSRRLVNTIY

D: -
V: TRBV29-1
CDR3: SAVEGTKNGRTQH

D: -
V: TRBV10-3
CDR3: AISDSRGSSNYGYT

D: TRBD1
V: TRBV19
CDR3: ASSIVGQGTDEQY

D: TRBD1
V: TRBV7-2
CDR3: ASSYETGVYEQY

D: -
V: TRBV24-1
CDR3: ATSDTGFTEAF

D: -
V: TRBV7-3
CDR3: ASSSSQLLTGSSTDTQY

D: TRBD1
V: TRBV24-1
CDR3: TTSDRPGTGDGANVLT

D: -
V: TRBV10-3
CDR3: AIGRRGNEQF

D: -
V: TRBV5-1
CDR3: ASSLVRSSYNEQF

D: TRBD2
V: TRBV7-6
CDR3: ASSLGLAPASELF

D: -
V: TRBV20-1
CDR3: SARKGNYAF

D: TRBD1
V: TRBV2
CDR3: ASIKTGQDRYGYT

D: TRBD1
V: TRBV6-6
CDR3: ASSYLGQGAIALGYT

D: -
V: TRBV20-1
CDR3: SARDLWRTYEQY

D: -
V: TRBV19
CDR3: ASSIGSGLRKTQY

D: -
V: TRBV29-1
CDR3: GGRGNEQF

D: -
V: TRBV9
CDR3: ASSVVDQGWEAF

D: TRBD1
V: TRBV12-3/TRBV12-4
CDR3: ASSRTGTGPINYGYT

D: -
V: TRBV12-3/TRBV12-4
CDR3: ASSSPRVNTGELF

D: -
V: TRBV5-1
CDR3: ASSLQALSYEQY

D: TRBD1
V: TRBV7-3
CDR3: ASSLGVGQGFYNEQF

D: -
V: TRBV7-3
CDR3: ASSSASTSNYEQY

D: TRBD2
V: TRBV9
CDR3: ASSVAGGLSDTQY

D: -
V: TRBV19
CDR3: ASMGGAGYT

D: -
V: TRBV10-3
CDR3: ASIGSGNTEAF

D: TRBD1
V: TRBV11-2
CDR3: ASSLRTGQLTYGYT

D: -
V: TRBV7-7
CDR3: ASSLASANNEQF

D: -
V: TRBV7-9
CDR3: ASSLSSDTPY

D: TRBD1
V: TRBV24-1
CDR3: ATARTGNTEAF

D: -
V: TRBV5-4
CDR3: ASSPGIAEYEQY

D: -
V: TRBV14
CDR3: ASSRSMNTEAF

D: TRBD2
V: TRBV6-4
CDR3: ASSELAGGDSYNEQF

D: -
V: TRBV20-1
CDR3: SARGTGTDTQY

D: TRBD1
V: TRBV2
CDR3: ASRGQGNQPQH

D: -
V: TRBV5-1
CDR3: ASSLGTYGYT

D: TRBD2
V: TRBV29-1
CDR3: SVEEGVGGDYNEQF

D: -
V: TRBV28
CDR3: AGSLSWGFNSPLH

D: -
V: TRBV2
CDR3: ASSLSGTEAF

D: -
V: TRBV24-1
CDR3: ATRGATDTQY

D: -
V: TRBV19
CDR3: ASSKGGGSRCT

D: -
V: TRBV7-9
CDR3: ASSPAWEAF

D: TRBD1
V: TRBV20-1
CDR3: SARSGQDFMNTEAF

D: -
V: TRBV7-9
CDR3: ASTDRTPFSTDTQY

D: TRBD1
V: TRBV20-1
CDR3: SASAQGGNTEAF

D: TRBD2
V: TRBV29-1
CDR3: SDSGVSYNEQF

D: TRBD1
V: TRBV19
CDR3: ASRRQGVVQPQH